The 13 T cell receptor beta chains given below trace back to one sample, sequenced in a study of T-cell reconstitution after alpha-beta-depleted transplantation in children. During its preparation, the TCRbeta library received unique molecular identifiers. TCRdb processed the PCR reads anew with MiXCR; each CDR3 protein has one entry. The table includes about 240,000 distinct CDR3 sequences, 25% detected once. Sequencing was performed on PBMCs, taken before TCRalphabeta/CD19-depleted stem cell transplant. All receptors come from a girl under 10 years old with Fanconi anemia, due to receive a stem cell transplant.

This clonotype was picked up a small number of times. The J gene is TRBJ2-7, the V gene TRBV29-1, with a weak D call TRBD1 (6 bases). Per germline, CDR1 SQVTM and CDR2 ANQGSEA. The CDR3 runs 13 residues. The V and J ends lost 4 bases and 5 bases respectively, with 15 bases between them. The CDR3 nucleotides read TGCAGCGTTGTGGGGGCACAGAGGAACGAGCAGTACTTC. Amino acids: CSVVGAQRNEQYF.

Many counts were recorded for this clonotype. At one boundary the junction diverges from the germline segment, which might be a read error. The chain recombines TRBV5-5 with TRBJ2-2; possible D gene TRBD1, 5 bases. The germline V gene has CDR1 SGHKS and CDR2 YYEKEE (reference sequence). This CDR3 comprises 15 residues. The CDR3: CASSWAGRYTGELFF. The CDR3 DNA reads TGTGCCAGCAGCTGGGCAGGGCGGTACACTGGGGAGCTGTTTTTT.

The CDR3: CASSYGQNQPQHF. CDR3 coding DNA: TGTGCCAGCAGTTACGGACAGAATCAGCCCCAGCATTTT. The chain combines TRBV6-5 with TRBJ1-5; a possible D gene is TRBD1 (6 bases). The CDR3 sequence is 13 residues long. The germline gives CDR1 MNHEY, CDR2 SVGAGI. Trimming left V 2 bases short and J 4 bases short, with 6 bases between.

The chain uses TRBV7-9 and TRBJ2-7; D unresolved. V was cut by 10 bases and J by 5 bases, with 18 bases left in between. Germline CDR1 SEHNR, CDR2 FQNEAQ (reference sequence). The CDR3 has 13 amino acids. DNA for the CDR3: TGTGCCACCGCGAAGGGATCGATCCACGAGCAGTACTTC. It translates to CATAKGSIHEQYF. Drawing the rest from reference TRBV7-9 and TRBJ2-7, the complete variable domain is DTGVSQNPRHKITKRGQNVTFRCDPISEHNRLYWYRQTLGQGPEFLTYFQNEAQLEKSRLLSDRFSAERPKGSFSTLEIQRTEQGDSAMYLCATAKGSIHEQYFGPGTRLTVT.

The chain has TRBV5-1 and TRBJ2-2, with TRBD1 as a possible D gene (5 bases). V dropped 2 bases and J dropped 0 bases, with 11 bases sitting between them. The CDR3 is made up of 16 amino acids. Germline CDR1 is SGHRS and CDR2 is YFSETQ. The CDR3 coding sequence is TGCGCCAGCAGCTTCGCCCGACAGCCGAACACCGGGGAGCTGTTTTTT. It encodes CASSFARQPNTGELFF.

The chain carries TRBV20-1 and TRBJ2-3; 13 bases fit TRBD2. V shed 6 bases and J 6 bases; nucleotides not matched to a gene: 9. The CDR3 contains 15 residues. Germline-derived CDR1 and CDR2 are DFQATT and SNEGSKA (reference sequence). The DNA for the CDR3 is TGCAGTGCCAACGGACTAGCGGGGGCGGACGATACGCAGTATTTT. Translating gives CSANGLAGADDTQYF.

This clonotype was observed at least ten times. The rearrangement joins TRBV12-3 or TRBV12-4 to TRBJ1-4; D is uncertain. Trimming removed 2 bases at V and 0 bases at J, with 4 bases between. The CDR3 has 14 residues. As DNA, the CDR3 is TGTGCCAGCAGTTTAAGGACAACTAATGAAAAACTGTTTTTT. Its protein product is CASSLRTTNEKLFF.

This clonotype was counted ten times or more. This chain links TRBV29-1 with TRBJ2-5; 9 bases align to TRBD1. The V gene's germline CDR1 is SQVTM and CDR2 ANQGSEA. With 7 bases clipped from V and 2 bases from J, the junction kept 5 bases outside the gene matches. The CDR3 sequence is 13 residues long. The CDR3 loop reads CSALGQGQETQYF. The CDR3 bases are TGCAGCGCCCTGGGACAGGGTCAAGAGACCCAGTACTTC.

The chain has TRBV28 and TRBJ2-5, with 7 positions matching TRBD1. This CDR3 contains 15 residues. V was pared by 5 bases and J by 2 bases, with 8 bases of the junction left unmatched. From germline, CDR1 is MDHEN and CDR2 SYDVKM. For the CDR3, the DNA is TGTGCCAGCAGTCCAGGAGGACAGGCGCAAGAGACCCAGTACTTC. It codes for CASSPGGQAQETQYF.

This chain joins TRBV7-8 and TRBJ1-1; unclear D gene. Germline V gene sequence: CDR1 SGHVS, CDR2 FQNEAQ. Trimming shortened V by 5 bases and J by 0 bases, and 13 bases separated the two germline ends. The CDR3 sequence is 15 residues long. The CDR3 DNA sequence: TGTGCCAGCAGCCCAATCGGAGTGATGAACACTGAAGCTTTCTTT. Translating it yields CASSPIGVMNTEAFF.

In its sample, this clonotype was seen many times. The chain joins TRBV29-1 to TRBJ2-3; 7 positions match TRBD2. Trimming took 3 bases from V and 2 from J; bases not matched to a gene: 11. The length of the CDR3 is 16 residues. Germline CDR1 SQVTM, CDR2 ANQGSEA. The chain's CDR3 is CSVDLIKRGPTDTQYF. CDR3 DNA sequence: TGCAGCGTTGACCTCATAAAGCGGGGCCCCACAGATACGCAGTATTTT.

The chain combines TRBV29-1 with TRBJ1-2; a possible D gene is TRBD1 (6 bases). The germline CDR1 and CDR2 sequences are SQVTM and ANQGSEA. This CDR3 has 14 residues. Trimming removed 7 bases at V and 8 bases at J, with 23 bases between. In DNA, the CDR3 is TGCAGCGCTGCCATCGGGACATTAGGGTACGGCTACACCTTC. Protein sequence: CSAAIGTLGYGYTF.

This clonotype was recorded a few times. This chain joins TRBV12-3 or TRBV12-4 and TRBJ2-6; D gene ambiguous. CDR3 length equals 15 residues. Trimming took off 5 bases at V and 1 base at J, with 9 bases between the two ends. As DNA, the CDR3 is TGTGCCAGCAGTAAAAGTCTGTCTGGGGCCAACGTCCTGACTTTC. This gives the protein CASSKSLSGANVLTF.